These T cell receptor beta chains were read from a single sample in a study of OX40 agonist ivuxolimab in advanced cancers. The table came from immunoSEQ multiplex PCR; TCRdb's copy has only in-frame clones and leaves some out. The data show some 39,000 clones, roughly four fifths seen once. The specimen was CD4+ or CD8+ T cells sorted from blood, collected in a trial of the OX40 agonist ivuxolimab. These receptors all come from an adult with an advanced solid tumor such as melanoma, head and neck, liver or kidney cancer. Both conserved end residues are part of each CDR3. The D gene is left open where the match is weak. Clone size is stated in some rows and not others, as once, few, many or a class when expanded.

j_call: TRBJ1-2; d_call: NA; cdr3_length: 13; v_call: TRBV6-5; clone_size: NA; cdr3_nt: TGTGCCAGCAGTTACGATAGCTCATATGGCTACACCTTC; cdr3_aa: CASSYDSSYGYTF
j_call: TRBJ1-4; d_call: NA; cdr3_length: 15; v_call: TRBV14; clone_size: NA; cdr3_nt: TGTGCCAGCAGCCAAGGTAGAGGGACTAATGAAAAACTGTTTTTT; cdr3_aa: CASSQGRGTNEKLFF
j_call: TRBJ1-2; d_call: NA; cdr3_length: 14; v_call: TRBV10-3; clone_size: NA; cdr3_nt: TGTGCCATCAGTGACGATCGGGGGGAGAATGGCTACACCTTC; cdr3_aa: CAISDDRGENGYTF
j_call: TRBJ2-2; d_call: TRBD1; cdr3_length: 16; v_call: TRBV27; clone_size: once; cdr3_nt: TGTGCCAGCAGTTTAAGGGGACAGGAGAACACCGGGGAGCTGTTTTTT; cdr3_aa: CASSLRGQENTGELFF
j_call: TRBJ1-5; d_call: NA; cdr3_length: 13; v_call: TRBV14; clone_size: NA; cdr3_nt: TGTGCCAGCAGCCAGTGGGAAAATCAGCCCCAGCATTTT; cdr3_aa: CASSQWENQPQHF
j_call: TRBJ1-4; d_call: NA; cdr3_length: 14; v_call: TRBV7-9; clone_size: NA; cdr3_nt: TGTGCCAGCAGCTTAGAAACGAGGGGTGAAAAACTGTTTTTT; cdr3_aa: CASSLETRGEKLFF
j_call: TRBJ2-5; d_call: NA; cdr3_length: 13; v_call: TRBV19; clone_size: once; cdr3_nt: TGTGCCAGTAGTATGGGAAGAGGGGAGACCCAGTACTTC; cdr3_aa: CASSMGRGETQYF
j_call: TRBJ2-3; d_call: NA; cdr3_length: 16; v_call: TRBV2; clone_size: NA; cdr3_nt: TGTGCCACCCAACTGACAGTTTTACCCACGGGGGATACGCAGTATTTT; cdr3_aa: CATQLTVLPTGDTQYF
j_call: TRBJ2-1; d_call: TRBD1; cdr3_length: 16; v_call: TRBV25-1; clone_size: few; cdr3_nt: TGTGCCAGCAGTGAATTGTTGGGGACAGACCACAATGAGCAGTTCTTC; cdr3_aa: CASSELLGTDHNEQFF
j_call: TRBJ1-4; d_call: NA; cdr3_length: 16; v_call: TRBV19; clone_size: NA; cdr3_nt: TGTGCCAGTAGTATAGATTCAAAGGGTTGGGGTGAAAAACTGTTTTTT; cdr3_aa: CASSIDSKGWGEKLFF
j_call: TRBJ2-7; d_call: NA; cdr3_length: 12; v_call: TRBV10-2; clone_size: NA; cdr3_nt: TGCGCCAGCAGTGATTACGGTGACGAGCAGTACTTC; cdr3_aa: CASSDYGDEQYF
j_call: TRBJ2-3; d_call: NA; cdr3_length: 13; v_call: TRBV18; clone_size: NA; cdr3_nt: TGTGCCAGCTCACTCTCTGATGGAAATACGCAGTATTTT; cdr3_aa: CASSLSDGNTQYF
j_call: TRBJ2-3; d_call: TRBD2; cdr3_length: 15; v_call: TRBV7-2; clone_size: once; cdr3_nt: TGTGCCAGCTGCAAGAATAGCGGGGTCATGGATACGCAGTATTTT; cdr3_aa: CASCKNSGVMDTQYF
j_call: TRBJ2-1; d_call: TRBD2; cdr3_length: 18; v_call: TRBV7-2; clone_size: NA; cdr3_nt: TGTGCCAGCAGCTCCATTAGGAGGACTAGCGGATTATACAATGAGCAGTTCTTC; cdr3_aa: CASSSIRRTSGLYNEQFF
j_call: TRBJ2-3; d_call: NA; cdr3_length: 15; v_call: TRBV6-6; clone_size: few; cdr3_nt: TGTGCCAGCAGTCCCCGGACGGAGGGTACAGATACGCAGTATTTT; cdr3_aa: CASSPRTEGTDTQYF
j_call: TRBJ2-5; d_call: TRBD2; cdr3_length: 13; v_call: TRBV2; clone_size: NA; cdr3_nt: TGTGCCAGGGGGGGGACTAGTAGCGAGACCCAGTACTTC; cdr3_aa: CARGGTSSETQYF
j_call: TRBJ1-2; d_call: NA; cdr3_length: 12; v_call: TRBV2; clone_size: NA; cdr3_nt: TGTGCCAGCAGTGCAGGAAGCGGGGGCTACACCTTC; cdr3_aa: CASSAGSGGYTF
j_call: TRBJ2-3; d_call: NA; cdr3_length: 23; v_call: TRBV5-1; clone_size: NA; cdr3_nt: TGCGCCAGCAGCACGGTGGCAGGGGAACCTCGCCACTCTAGCGGCCATACTCTATATACGCAGTATTTT; cdr3_aa: CASSTVAGEPRHSSGHTLYTQYF
j_call: TRBJ1-1; d_call: NA; cdr3_length: 13; v_call: TRBV7-6; clone_size: NA; cdr3_nt: TGTGCCAGCAGCTTCGGGGGTAACGCTGAAGCTTTCTTT; cdr3_aa: CASSFGGNAEAFF
j_call: TRBJ1-3; d_call: NA; cdr3_length: 12; v_call: TRBV6-4; clone_size: NA; cdr3_nt: TGTGCCAGCAACACCACTGGAAACACCATATATTTT; cdr3_aa: CASNTTGNTIYF
j_call: TRBJ1-5; d_call: NA; cdr3_length: 13; v_call: TRBV9; clone_size: once; cdr3_nt: TGTGCCAGCAGCGTAGGTGGCGTTCAGCCCCAGCATTTT; cdr3_aa: CASSVGGVQPQHF
j_call: TRBJ1-2; d_call: NA; cdr3_length: 14; v_call: TRBV28; clone_size: NA; cdr3_nt: TGTGCCAGCAGTTTCGAATCGTCAAACTATGGCTACACCTTC; cdr3_aa: CASSFESSNYGYTF
j_call: TRBJ1-2; d_call: TRBD1; cdr3_length: 21; v_call: TRBV9; clone_size: NA; cdr3_nt: TGTGCCAGCAGCGTATCGGAGGGCCCGGGACAGGGGTATGAAGGGATCTATGGCTACACCTTC; cdr3_aa: CASSVSEGPGQGYEGIYGYTF
j_call: TRBJ2-1; d_call: NA; cdr3_length: 15; v_call: TRBV5-1; clone_size: once; cdr3_nt: TGCGCCAGCTCCCCGAGACAGAGCTCCTACAATGAGCAGTTCTTC; cdr3_aa: CASSPRQSSYNEQFF
j_call: TRBJ2-2; d_call: TRBD1; cdr3_length: 16; v_call: TRBV5-1; clone_size: NA; cdr3_nt: TGCGCCAGCAGCTTACAGGGGACGTCCAACGCCGGGGAGCTGTTTTTT; cdr3_aa: CASSLQGTSNAGELFF
j_call: TRBJ2-1; d_call: NA; cdr3_length: 14; v_call: TRBV6-5; clone_size: NA; cdr3_nt: TGTGCCAGCAGGGCGGGCAGCTCCTACAATGAGCAGTTCTTC; cdr3_aa: CASRAGSSYNEQFF
j_call: TRBJ2-6; d_call: NA; cdr3_length: 18; v_call: TRBV7-9; clone_size: NA; cdr3_nt: TGTGCCAGCAGCAGCACAGGGAGGCTAGGATCTGGGGCCAACGTCCTGACTTTC; cdr3_aa: CASSSTGRLGSGANVLTF
j_call: TRBJ1-5; d_call: NA; cdr3_length: 15; v_call: TRBV19; clone_size: NA; cdr3_nt: TGTGCCAGTAGTGTCGAGGGGTTGGCAAATCAGCCCCAGCATTTT; cdr3_aa: CASSVEGLANQPQHF
j_call: TRBJ2-2; d_call: NA; cdr3_length: 14; v_call: TRBV29-1; clone_size: NA; cdr3_nt: TGCAGCGTATCCCGGACTACGAACACCGGGGAGCTGTTTTTT; cdr3_aa: CSVSRTTNTGELFF
j_call: TRBJ1-1; d_call: NA; cdr3_length: 14; v_call: TRBV13; clone_size: NA; cdr3_nt: TGTGCCAGCAGCTTTCGCGGGTTGAACACTGAAGCTTTCTTT; cdr3_aa: CASSFRGLNTEAFF
j_call: TRBJ2-7; d_call: NA; cdr3_length: 15; v_call: TRBV2; clone_size: NA; cdr3_nt: TGTGCCAGCATTGTAGCGGCAAATCCTATCCACGAGCAGTACTTC; cdr3_aa: CASIVAANPIHEQYF
j_call: TRBJ2-2; d_call: NA; cdr3_length: 15; v_call: TRBV10-1; clone_size: NA; cdr3_nt: TGCGCCAGCAGCAGGGGAGACGCGAACACCGGGGAGCTGTTTTTT; cdr3_aa: CASSRGDANTGELFF
j_call: TRBJ2-7; d_call: TRBD2; cdr3_length: 16; v_call: TRBV5-4; clone_size: NA; cdr3_nt: TGTGCCAGCAGCAGAGGGACTAGCGGGGGATACTACGAGCAGTACTTC; cdr3_aa: CASSRGTSGGYYEQYF
j_call: TRBJ2-3; d_call: TRBD2; cdr3_length: 15; v_call: TRBV5-1; clone_size: NA; cdr3_nt: TGCGCCAGCAGCCTCGGACTAGCCGACACAGATACGCAGTATTTT; cdr3_aa: CASSLGLADTDTQYF
j_call: TRBJ2-7; d_call: TRBD2; cdr3_length: 14; v_call: TRBV5-1; clone_size: once; cdr3_nt: TGCGCCAGCAGCTTGCTAGCGGGAGGGCGGGAGCAGTACTTC; cdr3_aa: CASSLLAGGREQYF
j_call: TRBJ2-3; d_call: TRBD2; cdr3_length: 17; v_call: TRBV19; clone_size: NA; cdr3_nt: TGTGCCAGTAGTCCGGGACTAGCGGGAGCCGGGGCAGATACGCAGTATTTT; cdr3_aa: CASSPGLAGAGADTQYF
j_call: TRBJ2-3; d_call: NA; cdr3_length: 16; v_call: TRBV5-4; clone_size: few; cdr3_nt: TGTGCCAGCAGCCCAACTAAGTCCCCCGCGGCAGATACGCAGTATTTT; cdr3_aa: CASSPTKSPAADTQYF
j_call: TRBJ1-5; d_call: NA; cdr3_length: 14; v_call: TRBV5-6; clone_size: NA; cdr3_nt: TGTGCCAGCAGCTTGGCAGGGGCGGGCCAGCCCCAGCATTTT; cdr3_aa: CASSLAGAGQPQHF
j_call: TRBJ2-5; d_call: TRBD1; cdr3_length: 15; v_call: TRBV28; clone_size: NA; cdr3_nt: TGTGCCAGCAGTTCCTGGACAGGGGGGCAAGAGACCCAGTACTTC; cdr3_aa: CASSSWTGGQETQYF
j_call: TRBJ2-1; d_call: TRBD2; cdr3_length: 15; v_call: TRBV5-1; clone_size: NA; cdr3_nt: TGCGCCAGCAGCACCAGGACTAGCTCCTACAATGAGCAGTTCTTC; cdr3_aa: CASSTRTSSYNEQFF
j_call: TRBJ1-2; d_call: NA; cdr3_length: 13; v_call: TRBV21-1; clone_size: NA; cdr3_nt: TGTGCCAGCAGCAAAGGCGGACAGGGGGCTTACACCTTC; cdr3_aa: CASSKGGQGAYTF
j_call: TRBJ1-3; d_call: NA; cdr3_length: 15; v_call: TRBV7-2; clone_size: once; cdr3_nt: TGTGCCAGCAGCTTAGGACAGTTGGAAGGAAACACCATATATTTT; cdr3_aa: CASSLGQLEGNTIYF
j_call: TRBJ2-1; d_call: NA; cdr3_length: 14; v_call: TRBV7-8; clone_size: NA; cdr3_nt: TGTGCCAGCAGCTTCGGGGGTGAGGGCAATGAGCAGTTCTTC; cdr3_aa: CASSFGGEGNEQFF
j_call: TRBJ2-5; d_call: NA; cdr3_length: 14; v_call: TRBV7-9; clone_size: NA; cdr3_nt: TGTGCCAGCAGCTTATCCGGGGGCTTAGAGACCCAGTACTTC; cdr3_aa: CASSLSGGLETQYF
j_call: TRBJ2-2; d_call: TRBD2; cdr3_length: 18; v_call: TRBV15; clone_size: once; cdr3_nt: TGTGCCACCAGCAGAGATGGGCGGCGGACTAGCGGCACCGGGGAGCTGTTTTTT; cdr3_aa: CATSRDGRRTSGTGELFF
j_call: TRBJ1-1; d_call: NA; cdr3_length: 14; v_call: TRBV6-6; clone_size: NA; cdr3_nt: TGTGCCAGCCTAGAGGAATTCACGAACACTGAAGCTTTCTTT; cdr3_aa: CASLEEFTNTEAFF
j_call: TRBJ1-1; d_call: NA; cdr3_length: 14; v_call: TRBV19; clone_size: NA; cdr3_nt: TGTGCCAGTAGTATAGTCGGTGGGGGGACTGAAGCTTTCTTT; cdr3_aa: CASSIVGGGTEAFF
j_call: TRBJ2-1; d_call: TRBD2; cdr3_length: 17; v_call: TRBV7-9; clone_size: NA; cdr3_nt: TGTGCCAGCAGAAACACTAGGGGAGGGTATAAGAACAATGAGCAGTTCTTC; cdr3_aa: CASRNTRGGYKNNEQFF